Included here is one TCR beta chain sequence, with context. CDR3 size: 12 residues. V dropped 8 bases and J dropped 4 bases, with 11 bases sitting between them. In germline, CDR1 is WSHSY, CDR2 SAAADI. The repertoire was sequenced with immunoSEQ multiplex PCR; TCRdb's copy has only in-frame clones and lacks some. The profile covers tens of thousands of clones, with around 93% appearing a single time and around 4% taken by the ten largest. The sample comes from a study of T cell changes during pregnancy in multiple sclerosis. This receptor was taken from a female donor with multiple sclerosis, enrolled in a pregnancy study. The sequencing here drew on CD8+ T cells from peripheral blood mononuclear cells, taken in the second trimester of pregnancy. This sequence joins TRBV10-2 and TRBJ1-2; D unclear. CDR3 protein: CASSPTPYGYTF. DNA for the CDR3: TGCGCCAGCTCCCCCACTCCCTATGGCTACACCTTC.